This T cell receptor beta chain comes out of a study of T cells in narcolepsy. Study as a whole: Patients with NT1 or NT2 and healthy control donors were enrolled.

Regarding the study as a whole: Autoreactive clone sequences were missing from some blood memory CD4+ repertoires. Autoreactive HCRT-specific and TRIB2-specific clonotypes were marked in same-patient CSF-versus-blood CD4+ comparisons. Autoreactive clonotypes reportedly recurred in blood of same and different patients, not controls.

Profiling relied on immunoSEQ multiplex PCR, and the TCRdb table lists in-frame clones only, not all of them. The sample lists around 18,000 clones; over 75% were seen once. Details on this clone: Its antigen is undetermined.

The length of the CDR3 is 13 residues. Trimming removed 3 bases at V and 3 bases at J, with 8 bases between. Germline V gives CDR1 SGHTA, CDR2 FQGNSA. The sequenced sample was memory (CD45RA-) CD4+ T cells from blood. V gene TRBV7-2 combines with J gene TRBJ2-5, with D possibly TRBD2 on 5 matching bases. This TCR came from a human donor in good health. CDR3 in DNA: TGTGCCAGCAGCTTTGCGGGCGAAGAGACCCAGTACTTC. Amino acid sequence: CASSFAGEETQYF.